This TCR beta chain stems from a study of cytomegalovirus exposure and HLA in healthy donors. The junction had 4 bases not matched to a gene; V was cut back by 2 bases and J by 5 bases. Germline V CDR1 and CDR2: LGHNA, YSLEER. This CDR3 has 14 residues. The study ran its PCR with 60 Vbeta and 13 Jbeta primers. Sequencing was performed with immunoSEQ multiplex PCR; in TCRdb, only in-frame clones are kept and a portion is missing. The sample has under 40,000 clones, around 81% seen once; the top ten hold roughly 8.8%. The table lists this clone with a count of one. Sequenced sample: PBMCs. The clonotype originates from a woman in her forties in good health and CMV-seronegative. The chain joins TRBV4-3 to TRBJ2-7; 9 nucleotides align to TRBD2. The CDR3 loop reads CASSQTGTSNEQYF. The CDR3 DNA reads TGCGCCAGCAGCCAAACAGGGACTAGCAACGAGCAGTACTTC.